This TCR beta chain stems from a study of Ad26.COV2.S vaccination and SARS-CoV-2 variants. Study-wide background: Into the muscle, Ad26.COV2.S was dosed once or twice, 56 days apart.

This clone was found once. Its antigen remains unidentified. TCRdb keeps only in-frame clones here, not all; method: immunoSEQ multiplex PCR. The sample includes 300,000 to 350,000 clones, about 88% of them seen just once. Regarding the study as a whole: Recipients of either vaccine or placebo displayed similar breadth of non-spike TCRs. Participants in the vaccine arm had higher spike-specific TCR breadth; placebo recipients had lower.

The CDR3 consists of 15 residues. From germline, CDR1 is MGHRA and CDR2 YSYEKL. The germline V and J ends were trimmed by 0 bases and 0 bases, with 8 bases remaining between them. Treatment of the sample: over 15 received Ad26.COV2.S at low or high dose, single or two shots; 5 received placebo; per-sample allocation not given. Collection of samples fell on day 63 after the first vaccine or placebo injection. Aged 18-55 years, donor was enrolled in Boston in about 2020. The origin of this receptor is a person between 18 and 65 years old who received the Ad26.COV2.S COVID-19 vaccine or a placebo. The rearrangement uses TRBV4-1 and TRBJ1-1; tentatively, D is TRBD1 (5 bases). The specimen comprised peripheral blood, sampled in a trial of Ad26.COV2.S vaccine versus placebo. The CDR3 is CASSQELTVNTEAFF. CDR3 in DNA: TGCGCCAGCAGCCAAGAATTGACAGTGAACACTGAAGCTTTCTTT.